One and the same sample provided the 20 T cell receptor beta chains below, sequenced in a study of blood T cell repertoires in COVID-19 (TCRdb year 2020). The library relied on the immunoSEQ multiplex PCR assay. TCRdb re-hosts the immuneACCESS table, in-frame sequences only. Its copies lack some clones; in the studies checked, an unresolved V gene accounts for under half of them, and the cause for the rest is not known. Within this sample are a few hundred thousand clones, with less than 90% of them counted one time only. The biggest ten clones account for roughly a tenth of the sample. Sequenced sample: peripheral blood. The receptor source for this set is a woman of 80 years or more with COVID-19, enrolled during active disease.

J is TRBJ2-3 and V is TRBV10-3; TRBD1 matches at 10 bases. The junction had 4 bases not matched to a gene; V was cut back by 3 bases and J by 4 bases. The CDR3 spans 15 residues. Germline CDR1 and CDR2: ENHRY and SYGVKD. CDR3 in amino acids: CAISDSGTGADTQYF. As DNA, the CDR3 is TGTGCCATCAGTGATTCCGGGACAGGGGCAGATACGCAGTATTTT.

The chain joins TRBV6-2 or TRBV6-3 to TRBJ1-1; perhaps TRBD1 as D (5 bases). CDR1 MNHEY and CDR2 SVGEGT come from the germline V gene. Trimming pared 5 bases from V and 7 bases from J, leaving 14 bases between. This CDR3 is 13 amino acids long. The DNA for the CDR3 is TGTGCCAGCAGTCCAGAGACAGTCAATGAAGCTTTCTTT. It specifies CASSPETVNEAFF.

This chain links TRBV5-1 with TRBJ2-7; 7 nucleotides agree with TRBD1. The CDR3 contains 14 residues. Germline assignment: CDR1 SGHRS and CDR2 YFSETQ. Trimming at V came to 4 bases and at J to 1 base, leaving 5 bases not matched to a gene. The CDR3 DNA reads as TGCGCCAGCAGCGGGGACAGTCAATCCTACGAGCAGTACGTC. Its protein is CASSGDSQSYEQYV.

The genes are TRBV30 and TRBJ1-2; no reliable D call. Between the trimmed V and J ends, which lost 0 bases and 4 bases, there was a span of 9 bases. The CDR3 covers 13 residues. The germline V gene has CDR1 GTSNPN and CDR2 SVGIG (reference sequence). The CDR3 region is CAWSVGGGYGYTF. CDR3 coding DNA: TGTGCCTGGAGTGTTGGAGGTGGCTATGGCTACACCTTC.

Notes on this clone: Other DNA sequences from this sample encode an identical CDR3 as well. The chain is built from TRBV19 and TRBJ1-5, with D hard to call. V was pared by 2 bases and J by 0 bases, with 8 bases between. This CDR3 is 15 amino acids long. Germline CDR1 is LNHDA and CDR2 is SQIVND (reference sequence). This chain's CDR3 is CASSITVNSNQPQHF. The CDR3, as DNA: TGTGCCAGTAGTATAACGGTAAATAGCAATCAGCCCCAGCATTTT.

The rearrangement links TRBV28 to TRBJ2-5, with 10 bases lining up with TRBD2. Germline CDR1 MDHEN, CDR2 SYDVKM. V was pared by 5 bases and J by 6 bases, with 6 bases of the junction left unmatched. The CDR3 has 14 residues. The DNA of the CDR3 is TGTGCCAGCAGTCCCGGGACTAGCGTAAAGACCCAGTACTTC. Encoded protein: CASSPGTSVKTQYF.

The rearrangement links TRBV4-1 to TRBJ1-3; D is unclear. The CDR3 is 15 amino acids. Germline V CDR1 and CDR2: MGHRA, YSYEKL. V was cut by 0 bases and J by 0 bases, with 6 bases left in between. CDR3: CASSQDRVSGNTIYF. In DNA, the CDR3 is TGCGCCAGCAGCCAAGATCGGGTCTCTGGAAACACCATATATTTT.

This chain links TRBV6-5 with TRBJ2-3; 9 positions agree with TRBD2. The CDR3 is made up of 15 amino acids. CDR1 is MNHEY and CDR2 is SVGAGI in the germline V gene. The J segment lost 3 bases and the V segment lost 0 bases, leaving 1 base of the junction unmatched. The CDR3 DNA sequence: TGTGCCAGCAGTTACTCGGCGGGGGGGACAGATACGCAGTATTTT. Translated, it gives CASSYSAGGTDTQYF.

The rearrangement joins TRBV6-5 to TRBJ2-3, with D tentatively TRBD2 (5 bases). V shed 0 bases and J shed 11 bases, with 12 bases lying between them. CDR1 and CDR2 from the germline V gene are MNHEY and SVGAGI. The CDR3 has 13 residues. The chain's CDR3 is CASSYSKTREQYF. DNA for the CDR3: TGTGCCAGCAGTTACTCGAAAACTAGAGAGCAGTATTTT.

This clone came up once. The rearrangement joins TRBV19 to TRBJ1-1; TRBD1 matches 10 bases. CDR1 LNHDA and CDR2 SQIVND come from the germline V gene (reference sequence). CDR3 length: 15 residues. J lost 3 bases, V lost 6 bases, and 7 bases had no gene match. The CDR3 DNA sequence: TGTGCCAGTAGAGGACAGGGGGTGGGGGACACTGAAGCTTTCTTT. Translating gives CASRGQGVGDTEAFF.

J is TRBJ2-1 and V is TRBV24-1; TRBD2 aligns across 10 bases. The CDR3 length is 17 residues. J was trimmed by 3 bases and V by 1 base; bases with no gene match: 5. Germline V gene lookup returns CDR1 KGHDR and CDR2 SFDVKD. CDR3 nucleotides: TGTGCCACCAGTGATTTTTCTAGCGGGGGCCGCTACAATGAGCAGTTCTTC. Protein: CATSDFSSGGRYNEQFF.

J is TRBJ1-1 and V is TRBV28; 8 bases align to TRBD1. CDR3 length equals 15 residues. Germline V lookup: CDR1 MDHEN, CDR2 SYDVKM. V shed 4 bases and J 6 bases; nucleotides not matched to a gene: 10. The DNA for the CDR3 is TGTGCCAGCAGTTCTGGACAGGGCACTCCCCCTGAAGCTTTCTTT. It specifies CASSSGQGTPPEAFF. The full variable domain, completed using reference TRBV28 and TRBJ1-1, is DVKVTQSSRYLVKRTGEKVFLECVQDMDHENMFWYRQDPGLGLRLIYFSYDVKMKEKGDIPEGYSVSREKKERFSLILESASTNQTSMYLCASSSGQGTPPEAFFGQGTRLTVV.

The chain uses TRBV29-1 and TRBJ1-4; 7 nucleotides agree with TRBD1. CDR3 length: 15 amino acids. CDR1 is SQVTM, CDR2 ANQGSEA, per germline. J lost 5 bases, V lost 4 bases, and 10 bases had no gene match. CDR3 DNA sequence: TGCAGCGTTGGGCCCTTGGGGACAGCGAATGAAAAACTGTTTTTT. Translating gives CSVGPLGTANEKLFF.

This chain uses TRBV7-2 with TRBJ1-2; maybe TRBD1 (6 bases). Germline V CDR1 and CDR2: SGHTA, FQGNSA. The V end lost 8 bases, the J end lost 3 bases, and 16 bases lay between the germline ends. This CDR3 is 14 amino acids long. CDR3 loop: CASGNRAVDYGYTF. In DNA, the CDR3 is TGTGCCAGCGGAAACAGGGCAGTGGACTATGGCTACACCTTC.

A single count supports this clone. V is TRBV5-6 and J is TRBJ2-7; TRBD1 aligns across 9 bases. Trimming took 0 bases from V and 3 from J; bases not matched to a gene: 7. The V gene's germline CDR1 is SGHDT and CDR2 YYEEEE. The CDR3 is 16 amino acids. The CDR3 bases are TGTGCCAGCAGCTTGGGTTGGGGACAGGGTAACTACGAGCAGTACTTC. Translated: CASSLGWGQGNYEQYF.

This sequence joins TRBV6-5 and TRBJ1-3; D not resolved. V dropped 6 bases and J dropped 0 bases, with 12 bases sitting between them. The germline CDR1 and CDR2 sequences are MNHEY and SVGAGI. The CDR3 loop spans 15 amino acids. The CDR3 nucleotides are TGTGCCAGCAGGTGGGAGAAAAGCTCTGGAAACACCATATATTTT. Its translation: CASRWEKSSGNTIYF.

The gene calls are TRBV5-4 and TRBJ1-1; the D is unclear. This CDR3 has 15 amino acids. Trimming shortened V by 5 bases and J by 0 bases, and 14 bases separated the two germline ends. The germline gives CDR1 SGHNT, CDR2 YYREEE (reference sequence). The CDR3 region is CASSPPAGMNTEAFF. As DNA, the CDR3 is TGTGCCAGCAGTCCCCCGGCGGGGATGAACACTGAAGCTTTCTTT.

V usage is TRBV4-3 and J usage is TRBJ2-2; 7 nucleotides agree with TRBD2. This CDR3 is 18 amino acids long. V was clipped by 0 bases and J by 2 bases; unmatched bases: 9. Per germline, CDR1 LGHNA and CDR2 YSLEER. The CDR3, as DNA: TGCGCCAGCAGCCAAGAAATTTCGCGGGGGTCAAACACCGGGGAGCTGTTTTTT. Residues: CASSQEISRGSNTGELFF.

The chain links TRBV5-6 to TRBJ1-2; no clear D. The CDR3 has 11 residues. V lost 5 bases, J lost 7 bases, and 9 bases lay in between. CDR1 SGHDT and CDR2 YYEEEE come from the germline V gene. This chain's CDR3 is CASSSYSGYTF. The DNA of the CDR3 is TGTGCCAGCAGTTCCTATAGTGGCTACACCTTC. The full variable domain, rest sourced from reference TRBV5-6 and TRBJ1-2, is DAGVTQSPTHLIKTRGQQVTLRCSPKSGHDTVSWYQQALGQGPQFIFQYYEEEERQRGNFPDRFSGHQFPNYSSELNVNALLLGDSALYLCASSSYSGYTFGSGTRLTVV.

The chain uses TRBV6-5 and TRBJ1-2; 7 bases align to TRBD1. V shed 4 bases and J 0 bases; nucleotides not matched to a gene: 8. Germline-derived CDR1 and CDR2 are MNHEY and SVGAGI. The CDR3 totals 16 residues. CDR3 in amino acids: CASSLNQGGANYGYTF. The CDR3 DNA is TGTGCCAGCAGTTTGAATCAGGGGGGAGCTAACTATGGCTACACCTTC.